A single sample gave rise to the 31 T cell receptor beta chains below, sequenced in a study of Ad26.COV2.S vaccination and SARS-CoV-2 variants. Noted treatment: roughly 20 received Ad26.COV2.S at low or high dose, single or two shots; 5 received placebo; per-sample allocation not given. On day 63 after the first injection, vaccine and placebo recipients gave samples. Sequencing used immunoSEQ multiplex PCR; TCRdb keeps in-frame clones, though not all of them. In the table there are hundreds of thousands of clones, 70% to 90% of which are singletons. The sequences come from peripheral blood, collected in a trial of Ad26.COV2.S vaccine versus placebo. The receptors were gathered from a person aged 18-65 years who received the Ad26.COV2.S COVID-19 vaccine or a placebo.

The chain uses TRBV6-1 and TRBJ2-5, with D unresolved. Trimming shortened V by 1 base and J by 5 bases, and 8 bases separated the two germline ends. Germline V CDR1 and CDR2: MNHNS, SASEGT. The CDR3 spans 13 residues. The CDR3 DNA reads as TGTGCCAGCAGTGAAGAGGTCAGGGAGACCCAGTACTTC. Translation: CASSEEVRETQYF.

The chain links TRBV7-6 to TRBJ2-6, with a weak D call TRBD2 (6 bases). This CDR3 spans 19 amino acids. Germline V gene sequence: CDR1 SGHVS, CDR2 FNYEAQ. With 1 base removed from V and 0 bases from J, the gap between germline ends came to 16 bases. CDR3 coding DNA: TGTGCCAGCAGCTTAGTTCTCGGGACTGGGGGCTCTGGGGCCAACGTCCTGACTTTC. The encoded protein is CASSLVLGTGGSGANVLTF.

CDR3 DNA: TGTGCCAGCAGTTTATCGAGGGGGTTAGGCGCTGAAGCTTTCTTT. Translated, it gives CASSLSRGLGAEAFF. The chain carries TRBV28 and TRBJ1-1, with a possible D match to TRBD1 (6 bases). Germline CDR1 and CDR2: MDHEN and SYDVKM. The CDR3 is 15 amino acids. Trimming took off 1 base at V and 6 bases at J, with 15 bases between the two ends.

J is TRBJ2-7 and V is TRBV7-6; 7 bases match TRBD2. CDR1 is SGHVS and CDR2 is FNYEAQ in the germline V gene. Trimming removed 5 bases from V and 4 bases from J; junction bases left unmatched: 5. The CDR3 sequence is 13 residues long. The CDR3 protein is CASSQRGGYEQYF. In DNA, the CDR3 is TGTGCCAGCAGCCAAAGGGGAGGGTACGAGCAGTACTTC.

This clone was picked up one time. V and J are TRBV25-1 and TRBJ2-1, with 9 bases lining up with TRBD2. Germline V lookup: CDR1 MGHDK, CDR2 SYGVNS. Trimming removed 5 bases from V and 8 bases from J; junction bases left unmatched: 7. The CDR3 runs 14 residues. The CDR3 region is CASSPSGRRYEQFF. CDR3 nucleotides: TGTGCCAGCAGTCCCAGCGGGAGGAGGTATGAGCAGTTCTTC.

This rearrangement joins TRBV6-5 to TRBJ1-5; a weak D match, TRBD1 (5 bases). CDR1 and CDR2 (germline): MNHEY, SVGAGI. The CDR3 totals 13 residues. Between the trimmed V and J ends, which lost 10 bases and 3 bases, there was a span of 13 bases. The CDR3 is CATAAGFNQPQHF. The DNA of the CDR3 is TGTGCCACCGCAGCAGGGTTCAATCAGCCCCAGCATTTT.

The rearrangement links TRBV9 to TRBJ2-1; 8 positions match TRBD2. The CDR3 contains 15 residues. V dropped 0 bases and J dropped 9; count of bases not matched to a gene: 8. The germline gives CDR1 SGDLS, CDR2 YYNGEE. The CDR3 DNA reads as TGTGCCAGCAGCGTAGAAAGCGGGGGCCATGGTGAGCAGTTCTTC. This codes for CASSVESGGHGEQFF.

The chain combines TRBV5-1 with TRBJ1-2; 8 bases align to TRBD1. The junction had 3 bases not matched to a gene; V was cut back by 2 bases and J by 3 bases. The CDR3 totals 14 residues. Germline CDR1 and CDR2: SGHRS and YFSETQ. CDR3 bases: TGCGCCAGCAGCTTAGGGGACAGGTACTATGGCTACACCTTC. Translating it yields CASSLGDRYYGYTF. Full variable domain (rest looked up from reference TRBV5-1 and TRBJ1-2): KAGVTQTPRYLIKTRGQQVTLSCSPISGHRSVSWYQQTPGQGLQFLFEYFSETQRNKGNFPGRFSGRQFSNSRSEMNVSTLELGDSALYLCASSLGDRYYGYTFGSGTRLTVV.

This clone was observed a handful of times. The V call is TRBV28, the J call TRBJ2-7; D gene uncertain. V was shortened by 5 bases and J by 2 bases, with 16 bases between the two germline ends. The CDR3 length is 15 residues. The germline CDR1 and CDR2 sequences are MDHEN and SYDVKM. The CDR3 is CASSAIAVKPYEQYF. Written as DNA, the CDR3 is TGTGCCAGCAGTGCCATCGCCGTTAAACCCTACGAGCAGTACTTC.

V gene TRBV19 combines with J gene TRBJ2-6, with D possibly being TRBD2 (6 bases). This CDR3 region has 17 residues. CDR1 and CDR2 (germline): LNHDA, SQIVND (reference sequence). Deletions cut 6 bases from V and 2 bases from J, with 17 bases between. CDR3 nucleotide sequence: TGTGCCAGTAGAGGCCGGAGGGTCTATACTGGGGCCAACGTCCTGACTTTC. Its protein is CASRGRRVYTGANVLTF.

The V call is TRBV7-9, the J call TRBJ2-7; TRBD2 might be the D (6 bases). The V gene lost 2 bases and the J gene lost 7 bases, with 15 bases spanning the gap. Germline-derived CDR1 and CDR2 are SEHNR and FQNEAQ (reference sequence). The CDR3 length is 14 residues. CDR3: CASSLQGLFFEQYF. CDR3 nucleotide sequence: TGTGCCAGCAGCTTACAGGGACTTTTTTTTGAGCAGTACTTC. Based on the CDR3 plus reference TRBV7-9 and TRBJ2-7, the full variable domain is DTGVSQNPRHKITKRGQNVTFRCDPISEHNRLYWYRQTLGQGPEFLTYFQNEAQLEKSRLLSDRFSAERPKGSFSTLEIQRTEQGDSAMYLCASSLQGLFFEQYFGPGTRLTVT.

V usage is TRBV27 and J usage is TRBJ2-7; D assignment may be TRBD1 or TRBD2 (5 bases each). Trimming took off 7 bases at V and 6 bases at J, with 16 bases between the two ends. From germline, CDR1 is MNHEY and CDR2 SMNVEV (reference sequence). The CDR3 runs to 13 residues. CDR3 in DNA: TGTGCCAGCAAAGAGGGGAATCGCGGCGAGCAGTACTTC. It encodes CASKEGNRGEQYF.

The chain is built from TRBV4-3 and TRBJ2-3; no clear D. Per germline, CDR1 LGHNA and CDR2 YSLEER. V was cut by 1 base and J by 4 bases, with 9 bases left in between. The CDR3 is 14 residues long. The CDR3 DNA follows: TGCGCCAGCAGCCAAGTAAGGGATTCAGATACGCAGTATTTT. This encodes CASSQVRDSDTQYF.

The chain has TRBV7-9 and TRBJ2-7; 8 bases align to TRBD2. V shed 5 bases, J shed 0 bases, and the junction held 12 bases outside the gene matches. The germline CDR1 and CDR2 sequences are SEHNR and FQNEAQ (reference sequence). The CDR3 is made up of 17 amino acids. CDR3 nucleotide sequence: TGTGCCAGCAGCAAAGGGATAGCGGGGAGTTTCTCCTACGAGCAGTACTTC. Its protein is CASSKGIAGSFSYEQYF.

This clone has just one count. The CDR3 DNA follows: TGTGCCAGCAGTGACTTCCCAGAAACAACTGAAGCTTTCTTT. Protein: CASSDFPETTEAFF. This sequence joins TRBV6-4 and TRBJ1-1; D is unresolved. The V end lost 1 base, the J end lost 5 bases, and 11 bases lay between the germline ends. This CDR3 has 14 amino acids. The germline V gene has CDR1 MRHNA and CDR2 SNTAGT.

This clone was seen once. The chain employs TRBV28 and TRBJ1-2; D not resolved. Trimming removed 6 bases at V and 3 bases at J, with 20 bases between. The CDR3 is 16 amino acids. CDR1 is MDHEN and CDR2 is SYDVKM in the germline V gene. CDR3 sequence: CASRTLWTGTHYGYTF. The CDR3 nucleotides are TGTGCCAGCAGGACACTCTGGACGGGAACCCACTATGGCTACACCTTC.

The CDR3 spells CASSYTSGEPFYEQYF. CDR3 nucleotides: TGTGCCAGCAGTTACACGTCCGGGGAGCCCTTCTACGAGCAGTACTTC. The rearrangement uses TRBV6-2 or TRBV6-3 and TRBJ2-7; tentatively, D is TRBD2 (5 bases). CDR1 MNHEY and CDR2 SVGEGT come from the germline V gene. The CDR3 spans 16 residues. V dropped 2 bases and J dropped 3 bases, with 17 bases sitting between them.

This clone was recorded a few times. The gene calls are TRBV6-2 or TRBV6-3 and TRBJ1-1, with D unresolved. This CDR3 is 17 amino acids long. Germline V gene data show CDR1 as MNHEY and CDR2 as SVGEGT. V dropped 0 bases and J dropped 1 base, with 15 bases sitting between them. CDR3 nucleotide sequence: TGTGCCAGCAGTTACTCGTCCCAGAGAGCAAAGAACACTGAAGCTTTCTTT. Translated, it gives CASSYSSQRAKNTEAFF.

This clone was counted a single time. The CDR3 DNA reads as TGTGCCAGTAGTATGGGGTGGGCAGGTGAGAACACTGAAGCTTTCTTT. Translating gives CASSMGWAGENTEAFF. V and J are TRBV19 and TRBJ1-1, with D unclear. From germline, CDR1 is LNHDA and CDR2 SQIVND (reference sequence). This CDR3 is 16 amino acids long. Trimming took off 3 bases at V and 1 base at J, with 15 bases between the two ends.

The rearrangement uses TRBV18 and TRBJ1-1; D remains ambiguous. There are 14 residues in the CDR3. The germline gives CDR1 KGHSH, CDR2 LQKENI. V was trimmed by 3 bases and J by 5 bases, leaving 13 bases between them. CDR3 region: CASSPQDAGTEAFF. The CDR3 DNA is TGTGCCAGCTCACCCCAGGATGCGGGAACTGAAGCTTTCTTT.

The chain carries TRBV19 and TRBJ2-1, with D uncertain. Germline V CDR1 and CDR2: LNHDA, SQIVND (reference sequence). The ends were cut back, 6 bases at V and 4 bases at J, with 4 bases in the middle. CDR3 length: 11 amino acids. The CDR3 sequence: CASSQYNEQFF. Written as DNA, the CDR3 is TGTGCCAGTAGCCAATACAATGAGCAGTTCTTC.

This clone was detected once. The rearrangement uses TRBV19 and TRBJ2-7; no firm D call. Per germline, CDR1 LNHDA and CDR2 SQIVND (reference sequence). The V end lost 7 bases, the J end lost 2 bases, and 15 bases lay between the germline ends. This CDR3 contains 14 residues. CDR3: CASNYAGSTYEQYF. For the CDR3, the DNA is TGTGCCAGTAACTACGCCGGGTCCACCTACGAGCAGTACTTC. Full variable domain (outside the CDR3, taken from reference TRBV19 and TRBJ2-7): DGGITQSPKYLFRKEGQNVTLSCEQNLNHDAMYWYRQDPGQGLRLIYYSQIVNDFQKGDIAEGYSVSREKKESFPLTVTSAQKNPTAFYLCASNYAGSTYEQYFGPGTRLTVT.

This chain uses TRBV7-2 with TRBJ2-5; D perhaps matches TRBD2 (6 bases). V dropped 4 bases and J dropped 1 base, with 13 bases sitting between them. There are 15 residues in the CDR3. CDR1 is SGHTA, CDR2 FQGNSA, per germline. CDR3 sequence reads: CASSSYGGIQETQYF. The CDR3 region has the DNA TGTGCCAGCAGCTCCTACGGGGGTATCCAAGAGACCCAGTACTTC.

The genes are TRBV19 and TRBJ1-4; D call uncertain. This CDR3 region has 13 residues. Germline V gene data show CDR1 as LNHDA and CDR2 as SQIVND (reference sequence). Trimming left V 5 bases short and J 12 bases short, with 16 bases between. The CDR3 loop reads CASSHGPFLELFF. CDR3 nucleotide sequence: TGTGCCAGTAGTCACGGACCGTTCCTAGAACTGTTTTTT. The full variable domain, its missing parts supplied by reference TRBV19 and TRBJ1-4, is DGGITQSPKYLFRKEGQNVTLSCEQNLNHDAMYWYRQDPGQGLRLIYYSQIVNDFQKGDIAEGYSVSREKKESFPLTVTSAQKNPTAFYLCASSHGPFLELFFGSGTQLSVL.

The chain joins TRBV19 to TRBJ1-5; D possibly corresponds to TRBD1 (6 bases). CDR3 length: 15 residues. Germline CDR1 is LNHDA and CDR2 is SQIVND (reference sequence). Trimming left V 6 bases short and J 2 bases short, with 14 bases between. This CDR3 reads CASSTTGSGNQPQHF. The CDR3 coding sequence is TGTGCCAGTAGCACTACAGGGAGTGGCAATCAGCCCCAGCATTTT.

This chain links TRBV4-2 with TRBJ2-7, with a tentative D call TRBD1 (6 bases). Germline values: CDR1 LGHNA, CDR2 YNFKEQ. Deletions cut 3 bases from V and 3 bases from J, with 18 bases between. The CDR3 covers 16 residues. This chain's CDR3 is CASSQDATGTFYEQYF. CDR3 nucleotides: TGTGCCAGCAGCCAGGACGCTACCGGGACATTCTACGAGCAGTACTTC.

The V gene is TRBV7-2, the J gene TRBJ2-2; D is undetermined. V gave up 7 bases and J gave up 6 bases, with 12 bases separating them. CDR3 size: 13 residues. Germline CDR1 SGHTA, CDR2 FQGNSA. The CDR3 nucleotides read TGTGCCAGCACCCGAGAGTATGCCGGGGAGCTGTTTTTT. This gives the protein CASTREYAGELFF.

This clone has a handful of counts. V is TRBV2 and J is TRBJ1-1, with D unresolved. The CDR3 contains 13 residues. Germline V gene lookup returns CDR1 SNHLY and CDR2 FYNNEI. The V and J ends lost 9 bases and 0 bases respectively, with 11 bases between them. The CDR3 is CASTPGVNTEAFF. The CDR3 bases are TGTGCCAGTACCCCTGGGGTGAACACTGAAGCTTTCTTT.

The V gene is TRBV28, the J gene TRBJ2-7; 8 nucleotides agree with TRBD1. Germline V gene sequence: CDR1 MDHEN, CDR2 SYDVKM. Trimming took 5 bases from V and 3 from J; bases not matched to a gene: 6. The length of the CDR3 is 14 residues. The CDR3 nucleotides read TGTGCCAGCAGTCCCCGGGACAGGTACTACGAGCAGTACTTC. Encoded protein: CASSPRDRYYEQYF.

The chain joins TRBV11-2 to TRBJ2-4; D is uncertain. V was pared by 5 bases and J by 1 base, with 12 bases between. CDR1 and CDR2 from the germline V gene are SGHAT and FQNNGV. The CDR3 totals 15 residues. The CDR3 coding sequence is TGTGCCAGCAGCCCCCGCCAGGATGCCAAAAACATTCAGTACTTC. Encoded protein: CASSPRQDAKNIQYF.

V and J are TRBV6-6 and TRBJ2-3; perhaps TRBD2 as D (5 bases). Germline values: CDR1 MNHNY, CDR2 SVGAGI (reference sequence). This CDR3 region has 15 residues. The V end lost 7 bases, the J end lost 6 bases, and 20 bases lay between the germline ends. The CDR3 DNA reads as TGTGCCAGCATGGAGGACTGGATAGGTGCGGATACGCAGTATTTT. Amino acid sequence: CASMEDWIGADTQYF.